The entry that follows covers one T cell receptor (beta chain) sequence. Antigen specificity is unknown. This entry is derived from a study of shared clonotypes between healthy human individuals. Broader study findings: Clonotype sharing among donors was expected to depend on sequencing depth.

Only in-frame clones appear in the TCRdb table, and some are missing; sequencing was by immunoSEQ multiplex PCR. The sample records 100,000 or so clones, about 71% being singletons. Adults of Caucasian background living in Nashville, Tennessee made up all donors. V lost 4 bases to trimming and J lost 6 bases, with 14 bases between them. The CDR3 length is 13 residues. Germline V gene sequence: CDR1 SGHNT, CDR2 YYREEE (reference sequence). The receptor was isolated from a woman under 40 in good health. Sequencing was done on a sample of memory CD8+ T cells sorted from blood. Subset given: CD45RO+ cells pooled with CCR7-negative TemRA cells. This chain uses TRBV5-4 with TRBJ2-7; D unresolved. CDR3 coding DNA: TGTGCCAGCAGCACCTTCCTCTCTGGCGAGCAGTACTTC. Translated: CASSTFLSGEQYF.